A single sample gave rise to the 21 T cell receptor beta chains below, sequenced in a study of T cell responses to AZD1222 COVID-19 vaccine. Profiled with immunoSEQ multiplex PCR; TCRdb holds only in-frame clones, not every one. The data show 70,000 to 85,000 clones, nearly 85% seen once. Sequencing was performed on peripheral blood, taken on day 0 of AZD1222 vaccination. These receptor sequences come from an adult in good health.

The gene calls are TRBV9 and TRBJ2-7, with 9 nucleotides matching TRBD2. Per germline, CDR1 SGDLS and CDR2 YYNGEE. The CDR3 is made up of 14 amino acids. V gave up 3 bases and J gave up 4 bases; unmatched junction bases: 5. CDR3 in amino acids: CASSDNSGSYEQYF. CDR3 nucleotide sequence: TGTGCCAGCAGCGACAATAGCGGGAGTTACGAGCAGTACTTC.

This clone was picked up a small number of times. V usage is TRBV27 and J usage is TRBJ2-7; D uncertain. The CDR3 contains 11 residues. CDR1 is MNHEY, CDR2 SMNVEV, per germline (reference sequence). V lost 2 bases to trimming and J lost 3 bases, with 2 bases between them. The CDR3 sequence is CASSLGYEQYF. The CDR3 bases are TGTGCCAGCAGTTTAGGCTACGAGCAGTACTTC.

The V gene is TRBV20-1, the J gene TRBJ2-1, with 9 positions matching TRBD2. This CDR3 region has 16 residues. The J segment lost 7 bases and the V segment lost 3 bases, leaving 13 bases of the junction unmatched. Germline V gives CDR1 DFQATT, CDR2 SNEGSKA (reference sequence). CDR3 region: CSASPWGLAGFNEQFF. The CDR3 DNA sequence: TGCAGTGCTAGTCCCTGGGGGCTAGCGGGGTTTAATGAGCAGTTCTTC.

V gene TRBV7-2 combines with J gene TRBJ1-3; D perhaps matches TRBD1 (5 bases). The V gene's germline CDR1 is SGHTA and CDR2 FQGNSA. Trimming took off 5 bases at V and 0 bases at J, with 8 bases between the two ends. The CDR3 spans 14 residues. CDR3 amino acids: CASSPGTSGNTIYF. CDR3 nucleotide sequence: TGTGCCAGCAGCCCAGGGACCTCTGGAAACACCATATATTTT.

The chain combines TRBV19 with TRBJ2-5; tentative D call: TRBD2 (5 bases). V shed 6 bases and J shed 5 bases, with 13 bases lying between them. In germline, CDR1 is LNHDA, CDR2 SQIVND (reference sequence). The CDR3 runs to 13 residues. The CDR3 coding sequence is TGTGCCAGTAGAGCGGTCTCCGGGGAGACCCAGTACTTC. It encodes CASRAVSGETQYF.

This clone was detected only once. The V gene is TRBV5-1, the J gene TRBJ2-1; tentative D call: TRBD2 (5 bases). V gave up 0 bases and J gave up 5 bases, with 9 bases separating them. Germline V CDR1 and CDR2: SGHRS, YFSETQ. The CDR3 length is 14 residues. CDR3: CASSLGGIDNEQFF. The CDR3 DNA is TGCGCCAGCAGCTTGGGAGGGATAGACAATGAGCAGTTCTTC.

This chain joins TRBV18 and TRBJ1-2; TRBD1 matches 11 bases. V was clipped by 3 bases and J by 5 bases; unmatched bases: 8. CDR1 and CDR2 from the germline V gene are KGHSH and LQKENI. The CDR3 loop spans 16 amino acids. The CDR3 is CASSPGQGDLGYGYTF. The CDR3 DNA reads as TGTGCCAGCTCACCGGGACAGGGGGACCTCGGATATGGCTACACCTTC.

V gene TRBV5-4 combines with J gene TRBJ2-7; TRBD2 matches 8 bases. CDR3 length: 14 residues. The V gene's germline CDR1 is SGHNT and CDR2 YYREEE (reference sequence). Losses at the gene ends were 2 bases for V and 5 bases for J; bases not matched to a gene: 6. In nucleotides, the CDR3 is TGTGCCAGCAGCTTTATCCTAGCGGGCCACGAGCAGTACTTC. Residues: CASSFILAGHEQYF.

V is TRBV6-5 and J is TRBJ1-2; D unclear. The germline V and J ends were trimmed by 4 bases and 6 bases, with 18 bases remaining between them. The CDR3 spans 15 residues. Germline-derived CDR1 and CDR2 are MNHEY and SVGAGI. CDR3 protein: CASSSSPDVPNGYTF. The CDR3 DNA is TGTGCCAGCAGTTCATCTCCGGACGTACCGAATGGCTACACCTTC.

V usage is TRBV7-6 and J usage is TRBJ2-7, with 8 bases identical to TRBD2. Germline V gene lookup returns CDR1 SGHVS and CDR2 FNYEAQ. V shed 7 bases, J shed 6 bases, and the junction held 14 bases outside the gene matches. CDR3 length: 15 residues. CDR3 protein: CASTSGGDGGTEQYF. The CDR3 DNA reads TGTGCCAGCACCTCGGGGGGGGACGGAGGCACCGAGCAGTACTTC.

The V and J genes are TRBV15 and TRBJ1-1; D not resolved. The CDR3 has 14 amino acids. Germline-derived CDR1 and CDR2 are LNHNV and YYDKDF (reference sequence). The V end was cut by 0 bases, the J end by 4 bases, with 9 bases between. The CDR3 bases are TGTGCCACCAGCAGAGATGAGCGGGGCACTGAAGCTTTCTTT. Translating gives CATSRDERGTEAFF.

This clone was seen only once. This rearrangement joins TRBV7-2 to TRBJ2-1; TRBD2 is a possible D gene (6 bases). This CDR3 region has 18 residues. Per the germline V gene, CDR1 is SGHTA and CDR2 is FQGNSA. V lost 4 bases, J lost 6 bases, and 25 bases lay in between. In nucleotides, the CDR3 is TGTGCCAGCAGCTCATTAATTTCCTGGCGGGGCTCAGGCAATGAGCAGTTCTTC. Protein product: CASSSLISWRGSGNEQFF.

The chain uses TRBV5-1 and TRBJ2-1; 8 positions agree with TRBD1. CDR1 is SGHRS, CDR2 YFSETQ, per germline. The J segment lost 5 bases and the V segment lost 3 bases, leaving 7 bases of the junction unmatched. The CDR3 covers 15 residues. CDR3: CASSWGDRSNNEQFF. CDR3 coding DNA: TGCGCCAGCAGCTGGGGGGACAGGAGTAACAATGAGCAGTTCTTC.

The CDR3 loop is CATTGGLSTDTQYF. In DNA, the CDR3 is TGTGCCACCACGGGGGGACTCTCCACAGATACGCAGTATTTT. V usage is TRBV6-6 and J usage is TRBJ2-3; 7 bases line up with TRBD2. This CDR3 is 14 amino acids long. The germline gives CDR1 MNHNY, CDR2 SVGAGI (reference sequence). The J segment lost 2 bases and the V segment lost 10 bases, leaving 9 bases of the junction unmatched.

In its sample, this clone was seen a few times. This chain connects TRBV19 to TRBJ2-1, with no clear D. This CDR3 is 16 amino acids long. V lost 3 bases, J lost 0 bases, and 12 bases lay in between. Germline CDR1 reads LNHDA; CDR2 reads SQIVND (reference sequence). CDR3 nucleotide sequence: TGTGCCAGTAGTATTTGGATCTCAAGCTCCTACAATGAGCAGTTCTTC. Amino acid sequence: CASSIWISSSYNEQFF.

The chain links TRBV30 to TRBJ1-6, with TRBD1 as a possible D gene (5 bases). The CDR3 consists of 14 residues. With 0 bases removed from V and 7 bases from J, the gap between germline ends came to 10 bases. CDR1 GTSNPN and CDR2 SVGIG come from the germline V gene (reference sequence). This CDR3 reads CAWSVAGSNSPLHF. Written as DNA, the CDR3 is TGTGCCTGGAGTGTTGCAGGGTCAAATTCACCCCTCCACTTT.

This clone was observed a handful of times. J is TRBJ2-1 and V is TRBV4-3; no definite D call. CDR1 and CDR2 (germline): LGHNA, YSLEER. The length of the CDR3 is 15 residues. The germline V and J ends were trimmed by 2 bases and 3 bases, with 11 bases remaining between them. The CDR3 loop is CASSQFLGGYNEQFF. The CDR3 DNA sequence: TGCGCCAGCAGCCAATTTTTAGGCGGCTACAATGAGCAGTTCTTC.

The V gene is TRBV4-3, the J gene TRBJ1-6; TRBD1 is a possible D gene (5 bases). V lost 3 bases, J lost 0 bases, and 18 bases lay in between. Germline assignment: CDR1 LGHNA and CDR2 YSLEER. The CDR3 spans 19 residues. The CDR3 DNA follows: TGCGCCAGCAGCCAGCACAGGATCACCCAGAGCTCCTATAATTCACCCCTCCACTTT. It translates to CASSQHRITQSSYNSPLHF.

The rearrangement joins TRBV12-5 to TRBJ2-3; perhaps TRBD2 as D (6 bases). Trimming stripped 6 bases from V and 5 bases from J, with 12 bases between. Per germline, CDR1 LGHNT and CDR2 FRNRAP. The CDR3 length is 13 residues. CDR3 DNA sequence: TGTGCTAGTGGCCAAGCGGGTGAAGATACGCAGTATTTT. Protein product: CASGQAGEDTQYF.

The chain links TRBV19 to TRBJ2-1; 9 bases map to TRBD2. Germline CDR1 reads LNHDA; CDR2 reads SQIVND (reference sequence). After removal of 3 bases from V and 9 bases from J, the junction contained 9 bases not matched to a gene. This CDR3 spans 15 amino acids. CDR3 sequence (DNA): TGTGCCAGTAGTATCTCTGCGGGAGGGCCGAGTGAGCAGTTCTTC. This encodes CASSISAGGPSEQFF.

The CDR3 DNA is TGTGCCAGCAGACTACGATCCGGCGTACCCTATGGCTACACCTTC. Translated, it gives CASRLRSGVPYGYTF. This sequence joins TRBV2 and TRBJ1-2; no definite D call. Per the germline V gene, CDR1 is SNHLY and CDR2 is FYNNEI. The CDR3 length is 15 residues. V was trimmed by 6 bases and J by 4 bases, leaving 18 bases between them.